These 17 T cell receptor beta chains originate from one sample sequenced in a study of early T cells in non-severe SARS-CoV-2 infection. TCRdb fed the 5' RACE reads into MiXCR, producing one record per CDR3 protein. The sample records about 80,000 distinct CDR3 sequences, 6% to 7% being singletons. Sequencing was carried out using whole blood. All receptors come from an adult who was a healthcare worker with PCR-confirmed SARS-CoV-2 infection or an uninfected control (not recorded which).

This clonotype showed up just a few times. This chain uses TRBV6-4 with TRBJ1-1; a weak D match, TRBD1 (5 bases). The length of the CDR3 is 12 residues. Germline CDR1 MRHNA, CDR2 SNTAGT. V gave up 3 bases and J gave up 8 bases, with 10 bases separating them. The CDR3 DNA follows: TGTGCCAGCAGTGAGGGACCGGGGGAAGCTTTCTTT. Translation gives CASSEGPGEAFF.

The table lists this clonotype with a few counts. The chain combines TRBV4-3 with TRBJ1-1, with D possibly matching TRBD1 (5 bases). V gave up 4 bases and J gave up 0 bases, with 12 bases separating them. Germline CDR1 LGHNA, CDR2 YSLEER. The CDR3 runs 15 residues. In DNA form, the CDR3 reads TGCGCCAGCAGCCCCGCGGGACGCCTGAACACTGAAGCTTTCTTT. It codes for CASSPAGRLNTEAFF.

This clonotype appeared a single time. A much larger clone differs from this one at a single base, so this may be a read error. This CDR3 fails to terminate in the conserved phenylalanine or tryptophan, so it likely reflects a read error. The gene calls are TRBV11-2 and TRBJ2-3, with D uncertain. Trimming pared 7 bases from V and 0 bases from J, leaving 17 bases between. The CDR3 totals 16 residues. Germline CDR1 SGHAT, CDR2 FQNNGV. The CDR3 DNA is TGTGCCAGCATCCGAGCAAGGGAAAAAAGCACAGATACGCAGTATTCT. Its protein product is CASIRAREKSTDTQYS.

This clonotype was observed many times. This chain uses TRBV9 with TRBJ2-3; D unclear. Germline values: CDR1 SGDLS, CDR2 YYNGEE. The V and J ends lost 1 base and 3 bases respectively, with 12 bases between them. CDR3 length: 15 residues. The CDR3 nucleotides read TGTGCCAGCAGCGTATCACAGCCGCCGACAGATACGCAGTATTTT. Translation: CASSVSQPPTDTQYF. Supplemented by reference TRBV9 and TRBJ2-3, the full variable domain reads DSGVTQTPKHLITATGQRVTLRCSPRSGDLSVYWYQQSLDQGLQFLIQYYNGEERAKGNILERFSAQQFPDLHSELNLSSLELGDSALYFCASSVSQPPTDTQYFGPGTRLTVL.

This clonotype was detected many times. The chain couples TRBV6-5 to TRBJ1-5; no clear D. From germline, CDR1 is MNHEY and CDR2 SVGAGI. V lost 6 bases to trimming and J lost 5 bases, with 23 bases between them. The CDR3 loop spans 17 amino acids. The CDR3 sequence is CASSPSFFASQDQPQHF. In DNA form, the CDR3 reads TGTGCCAGCAGCCCTTCTTTTTTCGCCAGTCAGGATCAGCCCCAGCATTTT.

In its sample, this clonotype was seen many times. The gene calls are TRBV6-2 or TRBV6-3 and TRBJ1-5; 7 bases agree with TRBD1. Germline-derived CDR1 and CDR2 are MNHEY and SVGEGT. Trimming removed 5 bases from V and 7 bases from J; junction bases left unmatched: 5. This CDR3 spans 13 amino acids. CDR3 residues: CASSHRGSQPQHF. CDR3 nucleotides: TGTGCCAGCAGTCACAGGGGTAGCCAGCCCCAGCATTTT.

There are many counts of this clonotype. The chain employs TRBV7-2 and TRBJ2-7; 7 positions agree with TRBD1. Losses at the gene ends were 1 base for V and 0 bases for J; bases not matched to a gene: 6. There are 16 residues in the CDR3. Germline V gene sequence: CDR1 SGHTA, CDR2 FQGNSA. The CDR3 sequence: CASSLGGGTVSYEQYF. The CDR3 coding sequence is TGTGCCAGCAGCTTAGGGGGTGGGACAGTCTCCTACGAGCAGTACTTC.

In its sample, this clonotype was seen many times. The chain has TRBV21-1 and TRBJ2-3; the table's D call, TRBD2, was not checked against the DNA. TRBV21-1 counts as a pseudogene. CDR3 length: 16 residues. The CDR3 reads CASSNPAGVTADTQYF. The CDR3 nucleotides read TGTGCCAGCAGCAACCCAGCGGGGGTCACAGCAGATACGCAGTATTTT.

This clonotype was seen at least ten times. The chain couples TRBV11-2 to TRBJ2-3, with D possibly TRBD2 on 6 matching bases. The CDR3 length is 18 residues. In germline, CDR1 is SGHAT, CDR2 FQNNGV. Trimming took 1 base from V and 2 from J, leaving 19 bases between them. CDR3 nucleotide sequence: TGTGCCAGCAGCTTAGTGGGTTTAGGGACTGGATCCACAGATACGCAGTATTTT. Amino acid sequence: CASSLVGLGTGSTDTQYF.

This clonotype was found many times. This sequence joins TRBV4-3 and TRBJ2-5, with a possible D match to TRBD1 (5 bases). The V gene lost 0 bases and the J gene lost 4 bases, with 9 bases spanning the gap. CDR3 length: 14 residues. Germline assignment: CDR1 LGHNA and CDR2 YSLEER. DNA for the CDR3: TGCGCCAGCAGCCAAGAAACAGGTCTAGAGACCCAGTACTTC. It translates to CASSQETGLETQYF.

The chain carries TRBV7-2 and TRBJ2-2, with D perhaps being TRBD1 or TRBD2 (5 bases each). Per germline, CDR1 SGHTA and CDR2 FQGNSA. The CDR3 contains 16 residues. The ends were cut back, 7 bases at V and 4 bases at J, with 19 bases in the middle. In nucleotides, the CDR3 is TGTGCCAGCAAAGACAGAGCAGGGAGATCCACCGGGGAGCTGTTTTTT. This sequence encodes CASKDRAGRSTGELFF.

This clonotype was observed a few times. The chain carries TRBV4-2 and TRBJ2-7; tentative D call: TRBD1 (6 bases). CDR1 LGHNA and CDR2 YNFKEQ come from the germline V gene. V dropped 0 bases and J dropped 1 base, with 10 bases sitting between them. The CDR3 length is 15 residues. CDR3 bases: TGTGCCAGCAGCCAAGATAGGGACATTTCCTACGAGCAGTACTTC. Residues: CASSQDRDISYEQYF.

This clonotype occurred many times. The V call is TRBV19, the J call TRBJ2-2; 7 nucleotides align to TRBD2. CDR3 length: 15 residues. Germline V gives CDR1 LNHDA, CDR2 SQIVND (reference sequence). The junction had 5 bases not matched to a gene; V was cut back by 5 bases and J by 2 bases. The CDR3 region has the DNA TGTGCCAGTAGTCAGCGGGGCGTTAACACCGGGGAGCTGTTTTTT. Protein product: CASSQRGVNTGELFF.

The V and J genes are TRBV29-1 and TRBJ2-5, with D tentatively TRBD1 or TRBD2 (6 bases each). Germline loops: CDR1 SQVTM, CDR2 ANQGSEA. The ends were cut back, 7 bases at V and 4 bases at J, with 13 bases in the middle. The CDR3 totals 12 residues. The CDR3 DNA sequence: TGCAGCGGGGAGGCCAGGGGAGAGACCCAGTACTTC. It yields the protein CSGEARGETQYF.

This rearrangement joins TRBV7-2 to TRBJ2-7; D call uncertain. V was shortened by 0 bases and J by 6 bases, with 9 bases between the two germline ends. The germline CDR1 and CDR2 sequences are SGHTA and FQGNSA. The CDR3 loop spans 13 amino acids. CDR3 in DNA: TGTGCCAGCAGCTTAGCTCTCGGACGCGAGCAGTACTTC. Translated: CASSLALGREQYF. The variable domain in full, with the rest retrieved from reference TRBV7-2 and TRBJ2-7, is GAGVSQSPSNKVTEKGKDVELRCDPISGHTALYWYRQSLGQGLEFLIYFQGNSAPDKSGLPSDRFSAERTGGSVSTLTIQRTQQEDSAVYLCASSLALGREQYFGPGTRLTVT.

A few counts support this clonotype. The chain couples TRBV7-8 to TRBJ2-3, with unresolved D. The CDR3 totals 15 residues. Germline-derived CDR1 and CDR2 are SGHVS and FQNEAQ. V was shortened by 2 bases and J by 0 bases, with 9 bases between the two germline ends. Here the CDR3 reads CASSLSRASTDTQYF. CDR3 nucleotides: TGTGCCAGCAGCTTATCCCGGGCGAGCACAGATACGCAGTATTTT.

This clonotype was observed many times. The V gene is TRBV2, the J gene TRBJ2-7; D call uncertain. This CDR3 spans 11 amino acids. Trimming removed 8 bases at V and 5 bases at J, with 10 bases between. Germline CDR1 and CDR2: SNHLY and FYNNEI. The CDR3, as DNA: TGTGCCAGCTCTGGAGTTGACGAGCAGTACTTC. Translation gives CASSGVDEQYF.